These 24 T cell receptor beta chains came from one sample sequenced in a study of tissue T cells after allogeneic stem cell transplantation. The protocol was immunoSEQ multiplex PCR, while the TCRdb copy is restricted to in-frame clones and leaves out a portion. The repertoire includes about 50,000 clones, roughly four fifths of them detected once, and approximately 0.72% sits in the top ten. The sample comprised sorted cells pooled from one or two spleens. These TCRs come from a pool of C57BL/6 mice in good health.

Regarding this clone: Mouse germline and gene names are used. The read terminates 1 residue before the CDR3 end, so the remaining end is supplied by the germline J gene. The chain combines TRBV13-2 with TRBJ2-4; TRBD2 agrees at 12 bases. This CDR3 is built from 16 residues. Germline CDR1 is NNHNN and CDR2 is SYGAGS (reference sequence). V was pared by 5 bases and J by 0 bases, with 4 bases of the junction left unmatched. The CDR3 sequence is CASGGDWGVSQNTLYF. The CDR3 DNA, read in part, is TGTGCCAGCGGCGGGGACTGGGGGGTTAGTCAAAACACCTTGTAC.

About this clone itself: Genes here carry mouse names. The sequenced fragment ends 1 residue before the CDR3 boundary, so the rest is inferred from the germline J gene. This sequence joins TRBV1 and TRBJ2-3, with D possibly TRBD2 on 7 matching bases. The germline V and J ends were trimmed by 0 bases and 0 bases, with 10 bases remaining between them. The CDR3 totals 16 residues. Germline CDR1 NSQYPW, CDR2 LRSPGD (reference sequence). Partial CDR3 DNA: TGCACCTGCAGTGCAGATCGGGGGGCTAGTGCAGAAACGCTGTAT. The encoded protein is CTCSADRGASAETLY. The whole CDR3 sequence reads CTCSADRGASAETLYF.

As concerns this clone: Mouse gene names and germline throughout. The read is 1 residue too short to cover the CDR3 end, so that end is filled in from the germline J gene. The gene calls are TRBV13-2 and TRBJ1-2; 7 bases are shared with TRBD1. V lost 1 base to trimming and J lost 4 bases; unmatched junction nucleotides: 7. Germline CDR1 is NNHNN and CDR2 is SYGAGS (reference sequence). The length of the CDR3 is 15 residues. The CDR3 protein is CASGDLQGGRSDYTF. Partial CDR3 DNA: TGTGCCAGCGGTGATCTTCAGGGGGGGCGCTCCGACTACACC.

As to this clone: The gene symbols are mouse symbols. Read sequence stops 1 residue before the CDR3 end, and the germline J gene provides the missing end. Other DNA sequences in the same sample also yield this CDR3. V is TRBV3 and J is TRBJ2-2; D is undetermined. Germline CDR1 and CDR2: SNHLY and FYNGKV (reference sequence). CDR3 length: 15 amino acids. The V and J ends lost 1 base and 0 bases respectively, with 6 bases between them. The CDR3 bases that were read are TGTGCCAGCAGCTTAGACAGAGCAAACACCGGGCAGCTCTAC. Translating it yields CASSLDRANTGQLY. The full CDR3 reads CASSLDRANTGQLYF.

Regarding this clone: Gene names are mouse gene names. The read ends 1 residue shy of where the CDR3 ends; the end is completed using the germline J gene. This rearrangement joins TRBV13-2 to TRBJ2-5; 7 bases are shared with TRBD2. The CDR3 loop spans 14 amino acids. CDR1 is NNHNN, CDR2 SYGAGS, per germline (reference sequence). V lost 5 bases to trimming and J lost 4 bases; unmatched junction nucleotides: 7. CDR3 region: CASGRTGGEDTQYF. The part of the CDR3 DNA that was read is TGTGCCAGCGGGAGGACCGGGGGGGAAGACACCCAGTAC.

This clone occurred a few times. Gene names are mouse gene names. The read stops 1 residue short of the end of the CDR3; the missing end is completed from the germline J gene. The rearrangement joins TRBV20 to TRBJ2-7; no firm D call. Trimming pared 2 bases from V and 4 bases from J, leaving 12 bases between. The V gene's germline CDR1 is GFQATS and CDR2 STVNSAI. This CDR3 spans 13 amino acids. The CDR3 bases that were read are TGTGGTGCTAGGACGGGCAGGATTTATGAACAGTAC. Its protein is CGARTGRIYEQY. The entire CDR3 reads CGARTGRIYEQYF.

Concerning this clone: The listed genes are named as in mouse. The read ends 1 residue early relative to the CDR3; the germline J gene fills the gap. The chain combines TRBV4 with TRBJ2-2; D gene uncertain. Germline CDR1 LGHDT, CDR2 YNNKQL (reference sequence). The CDR3 is made up of 12 amino acids. V was cut by 8 bases and J by 0 bases, with 4 bases left in between. Here the CDR3 reads CASGSNTGQLYF. CDR3 bases read: TGTGCCAGCGGATCAAACACCGGGCAGCTCTAC.

On this clone: The genes are named according to mouse. Read coverage stops 1 residue before the CDR3 terminus; the germline J gene supplies the remainder. The V gene is TRBV2, the J gene TRBJ1-1; the match to TRBD1 covers 9 bases. The CDR3 runs 13 residues. CDR1 is LGHNA and CDR2 is YSYQKL in the germline V gene. The junction had 3 bases not matched to a gene; V was cut back by 5 bases and J by 5 bases. CDR3 DNA (partial): TGTGCCAGCAGCTGGGACAGGGAGACAGAAGTCTTC. It codes for CASSWDRETEVF. The full-length CDR3 reads as CASSWDRETEVFF.

Remarks on this clone: Each gene name is a mouse one. The sequenced fragment ends 1 residue before the CDR3 boundary, so the rest is inferred from the germline J gene. The chain couples TRBV16 to TRBJ1-1; TRBD1 aligns across 8 bases. Per germline, CDR1 SGHSA and CDR2 FRNQAP. V dropped 5 bases and J dropped 1; count of bases not matched to a gene: 3. The length of the CDR3 is 14 residues. CDR3 amino acids: CASSLQGGNTEVFF. The part of the CDR3 DNA that was read is TGTGCAAGCAGCCTACAGGGGGGGAACACAGAAGTCTTC.

For this clone: Mouse names are used for the genes. The CDR3 goes on 1 residue after the read ends, and that part is filled in from the germline J gene. The chain links TRBV13-2 to TRBJ1-5; D remains ambiguous. Trimming cost V 2 bases and J 0 bases, with 9 bases left between them. This CDR3 is built from 15 residues. Germline CDR1 and CDR2: NNHNN and SYGAGS (reference sequence). CDR3 in amino acids: CASGERRFNNQAPLF. CDR3 bases read: TGTGCCAGCGGTGAGCGCAGATTTAACAACCAGGCTCCGCTT.

Turning to this clone: The gene names here belong to mouse. The missing CDR3 end, 1 residue past where the read stops, is filled in from the germline J gene. The gene calls are TRBV24 and TRBJ1-3, with D maybe TRBD1 (6 bases). The germline CDR1 and CDR2 sequences are KGHTA and FRNEEI. V was pared by 7 bases and J by 1 base, with 11 bases between. The CDR3 sequence is 14 residues long. CDR3 loop: CASTGGGSGNTLYF. CDR3 DNA, as far as it was read: TGTGCCAGCACAGGCGGGGGCTCTGGAAATACGCTCTAT.

Concerning this clone itself: Genes here carry mouse names. The read terminates 1 residue before the CDR3 end, so the remaining end is supplied by the germline J gene. The gene calls are TRBV19 and TRBJ2-7; 9 bases align to TRBD1. This CDR3 contains 13 residues. In germline, CDR1 is FNHDT, CDR2 SITEND (reference sequence). With 2 bases clipped from V and 7 bases from J, the junction kept 4 bases outside the gene matches. The DNA read from the CDR3 is TGTGCCAGCAGTATCCGGACAGGGGTCGAACAGTAC. Translated, it gives CASSIRTGVEQY. The full CDR3 reads CASSIRTGVEQYF.

Only a few counts were recorded for this clone. The listed genes are named as in mouse. The CDR3 extends 1 residue past the end of the read, so its final part is completed from the germline J gene. The chain has TRBV20 and TRBJ1-5; maybe TRBD1 (6 bases). The CDR3 sequence is 13 residues long. The V end was cut by 6 bases, the J end by 3 bases, with 12 bases between. Germline CDR1 and CDR2: GFQATS and STVNSAI. This CDR3 reads CGARGGGNQAPLF. The CDR3 bases that were read are TGTGGTGCGAGAGGGGGTGGCAACCAGGCTCCGCTT.

With respect to this clone: Mouse names are used for the genes. The CDR3 end is not reached by the read, which stops 1 residue before it; the germline J gene fills it in. The rearrangement joins TRBV19 to TRBJ2-7; 9 bases fit TRBD1. Trimming took 2 bases from V and 0 from J; bases not matched to a gene: 6. CDR1 is FNHDT, CDR2 SITEND, per germline (reference sequence). CDR3 length equals 16 residues. The CDR3 loop is CASSMGDRASSYEQYF. CDR3 bases read: TGTGCCAGCAGTATGGGGGACAGGGCCAGCTCCTATGAACAGTAC.

This clone has a single count. Gene names are mouse gene names. Read sequence stops 1 residue before the CDR3 end, and the germline J gene provides the missing end. The V gene is TRBV31, the J gene TRBJ2-1; 10 bases fit TRBD2. Germline V CDR1 and CDR2: GKSSPN, SITVG. Losses at the gene ends were 1 base for V and 6 bases for J; bases not matched to a gene: 3. The CDR3 totals 14 residues. The CDR3: CAWSPDWGVAEQFF. The CDR3 DNA, read in part, is TGTGCCTGGAGTCCCGACTGGGGGGTTGCTGAGCAGTTC.

Regarding this clone: All gene names here are mouse names. The read is 1 residue too short to cover the CDR3 end, so that end is filled in from the germline J gene. The chain has TRBV13-2 and TRBJ2-7; TRBD2 matches 10 bases. Germline trimming cut 4 bases from V and 2 bases from J; bases unmatched to any gene: 3. Germline V gene lookup returns CDR1 NNHNN and CDR2 SYGAGS (reference sequence). The CDR3 consists of 14 residues. CDR3 DNA (partial): TGTGCCAGCGGTCCCGGGACTGGGGCCTATGAACAGTAC. Encoded protein: CASGPGTGAYEQY. The CDR3, in full, reads CASGPGTGAYEQYF.

With respect to this clone: Mouse germline and gene names are used. The read ends 1 residue shy of where the CDR3 ends; the end is completed using the germline J gene. The V and J genes are TRBV3 and TRBJ2-4; the match to TRBD2 covers 9 bases. This CDR3 contains 14 residues. The germline V gene encodes CDR1 SNHLY and CDR2 FYNGKV (reference sequence). The V gene end was trimmed by 6 bases and the J gene end by 0 bases; junction bases not matched to a gene: 1. The CDR3 reads CASRTGGSQNTLYF. Partial CDR3 DNA: TGTGCCAGCAGGACTGGGGGTAGTCAAAACACCTTGTAC.

In the case of this clone: The gene names given are mouse names. The missing CDR3 end, 1 residue past where the read stops, is filled in from the germline J gene. Distinct nucleotide sequences in the sample also encode this CDR3. V and J are TRBV26 and TRBJ2-5; TRBD2 might be the D (5 bases). This CDR3 is 13 amino acids long. CDR1 is KGHPV, CDR2 FQNQEV, per germline (reference sequence). V was trimmed by 3 bases and J by 6 bases, leaving 10 bases between them. The sequenced CDR3 bases are TGTGCCAGCAGTCTTGGGGTGCAGGACACCCAGTAC. It is translated as CASSLGVQDTQY. In full, the CDR3 reads CASSLGVQDTQYF.

Turning to this clone: Gene and germline names: mouse. The read gets to within 1 residue of the CDR3 end, and the germline J gene fills in the rest. The chain couples TRBV4 to TRBJ2-4; D tentatively reads TRBD1 or TRBD2 (5 bases each). The CDR3 covers 14 residues. V was shortened by 5 bases and J by 0 bases, with 9 bases between the two germline ends. CDR1 and CDR2 (germline): LGHDT, YNNKQL (reference sequence). CDR3 DNA (partial): TGTGCCAGCAGCCACCGGGACAGTCAAAACACCTTGTAC. It specifies CASSHRDSQNTLY. The whole CDR3 protein is CASSHRDSQNTLYF.

A remark on this clone: Germline and genes: mouse. The read falls 1 residue short of the CDR3 end, and the missing part is taken from the germline J gene. V gene TRBV29 combines with J gene TRBJ2-3; perhaps TRBD1 as D (5 bases). CDR1 is MSHET, CDR2 SYDVDS, per germline. V was trimmed by 5 bases and J by 3 bases, leaving 6 bases between them. The CDR3 contains 12 residues. Partial CDR3 DNA: TGTGCTAGCAGTCCAGGGGCAGAAACGCTGTAT. Amino acid sequence: CASSPGAETLY. The complete CDR3 reads CASSPGAETLYF.

This clone was counted between two and nine times. Gene names and germline refer to mouse. The read terminates 1 residue before the CDR3 end, so the remaining end is supplied by the germline J gene. V usage is TRBV3 and J usage is TRBJ2-5, with D uncertain. This CDR3 is built from 13 residues. Trimming stripped 2 bases from V and 0 bases from J, with 3 bases between. Germline values: CDR1 SNHLY, CDR2 FYNGKV (reference sequence). CDR3 bases read: TGTGCCAGCAGCTTACACAACCAAGACACCCAGTAC. It is translated as CASSLHNQDTQY. The CDR3 in its entirety is CASSLHNQDTQYF.

A word on this clone: Gene names denote mouse genes. Read coverage stops 1 residue before the CDR3 terminus; the germline J gene supplies the remainder. The gene calls are TRBV31 and TRBJ1-4; D unresolved. Germline V CDR1 and CDR2: GKSSPN, SITVG. V was pared by 3 bases and J by 4 bases, with 9 bases between. This CDR3 region has 13 residues. The CDR3 here is CAWSHGFNERLFF. The sequenced CDR3 bases are TGTGCCTGGAGCCACGGCTTCAACGAAAGATTATTT. The full variable domain, its missing parts supplied by reference TRBV31 and TRBJ1-4, is AQTIHQWPVAEIKAVGSPLSLGCTIKGKSSPNLYWYWQATGGTLQQLFYSITVGQVESVVQLNLSASRPKDDQFILSTEKLLLSHSGFYLCAWSHGFNERLFFGHGTKLSVL.

As regards this clone: The listed genes are named as in mouse. The CDR3 end is not reached by the read, which stops 1 residue before it; the germline J gene fills it in. This chain uses TRBV5 with TRBJ2-7; D is uncertain. Trimming took 3 bases from V and 4 from J, leaving 10 bases between them. The CDR3 contains 13 residues. Germline CDR1 reads LGHNA; CDR2 reads YNLKQL (reference sequence). The covered CDR3 bases are TGTGCCAGCAGCCAGGGGAGGGATTATGAACAGTAC. Its protein product is CASSQGRDYEQY. The entire CDR3 protein reads CASSQGRDYEQYF.

In regard to this clone: Genes and germline come from the mouse. The DNA ends 1 residue before the CDR3 does, and the rest of the CDR3 is filled in from the germline J gene. The chain combines TRBV13-2 with TRBJ2-4; 12 bases are shared with TRBD2. Per germline, CDR1 NNHNN and CDR2 SYGAGS (reference sequence). Trimming took 0 bases from V and 1 from J; bases not matched to a gene: 6. This CDR3 has 18 amino acids. CDR3 region: CASGDAGTGGRRQNTLYF. CDR3 DNA (partial): TGTGCCAGCGGTGATGCAGGGACTGGGGGGAGGCGTCAAAACACCTTGTAC.